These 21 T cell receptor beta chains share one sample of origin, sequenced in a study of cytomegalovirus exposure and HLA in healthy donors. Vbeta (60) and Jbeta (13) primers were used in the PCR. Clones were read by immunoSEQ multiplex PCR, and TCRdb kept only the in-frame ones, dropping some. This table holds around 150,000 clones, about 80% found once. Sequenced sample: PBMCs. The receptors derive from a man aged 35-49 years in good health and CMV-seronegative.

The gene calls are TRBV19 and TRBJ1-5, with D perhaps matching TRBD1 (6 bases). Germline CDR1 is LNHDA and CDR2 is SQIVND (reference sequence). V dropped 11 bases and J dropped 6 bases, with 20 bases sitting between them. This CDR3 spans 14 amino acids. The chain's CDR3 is CAGGWGGLSQPQHF. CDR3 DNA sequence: TGTGCCGGGGGATGGGGGGGGCTTAGTCAGCCCCAGCATTTT.

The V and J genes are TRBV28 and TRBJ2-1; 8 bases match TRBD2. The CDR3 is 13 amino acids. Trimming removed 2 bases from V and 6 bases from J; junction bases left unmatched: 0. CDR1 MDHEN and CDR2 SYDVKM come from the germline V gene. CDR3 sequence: CASSLAGGNEQFF. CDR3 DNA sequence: TGTGCCAGCAGTTTAGCGGGGGGCAATGAGCAGTTCTTC.

CDR3 residues: CASSVASGQETQYF. The CDR3 coding sequence is TGTGCCAGCAGCGTAGCTAGCGGACAAGAGACCCAGTACTTC. The chain recombines TRBV9 with TRBJ2-5; 7 positions match TRBD2. Germline CDR1 is SGDLS and CDR2 is YYNGEE. This CDR3 spans 14 amino acids. After removal of 0 bases from V and 2 bases from J, the junction contained 1 base not matched to a gene.

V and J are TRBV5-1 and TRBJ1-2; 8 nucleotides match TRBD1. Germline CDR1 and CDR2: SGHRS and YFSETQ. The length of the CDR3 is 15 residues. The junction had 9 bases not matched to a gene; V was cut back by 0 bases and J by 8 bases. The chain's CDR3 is CASSLGRGRGQGYTF. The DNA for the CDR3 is TGCGCCAGCAGCTTGGGAAGGGGCAGGGGGCAAGGCTACACCTTC.

The DNA for the CDR3 is TGTGCCAGCAGCGCAAACAGGGGATTGGGGCGCAATCAGCCCCAGCATTTT. Translating gives CASSANRGLGRNQPQHF. The rearrangement uses TRBV5-6 and TRBJ1-5; 7 nucleotides agree with TRBD1. Trimming took 4 bases from V and 2 from J; bases not matched to a gene: 12. The CDR3 is made up of 17 amino acids. Germline assignment: CDR1 SGHDT and CDR2 YYEEEE.

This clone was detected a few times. The CDR3 DNA reads TGTGCCAGTAGTATAGGTCTTTTCGCGGGAAGGTTAGATACGCAGTATTTT. Its protein is CASSIGLFAGRLDTQYF. This chain uses TRBV19 with TRBJ2-3, with D maybe TRBD2 (6 bases). There are 17 residues in the CDR3. The germline gives CDR1 LNHDA, CDR2 SQIVND (reference sequence). V was shortened by 1 base and J by 5 bases, with 19 bases between the two germline ends.

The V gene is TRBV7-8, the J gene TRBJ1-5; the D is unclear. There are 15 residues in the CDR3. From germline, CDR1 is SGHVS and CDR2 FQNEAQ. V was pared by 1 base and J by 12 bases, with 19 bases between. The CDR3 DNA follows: TGTGCCAGCAGCTTAGGACGAGTTGAGGGAGGAAACCAGCATTTT. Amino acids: CASSLGRVEGGNQHF.

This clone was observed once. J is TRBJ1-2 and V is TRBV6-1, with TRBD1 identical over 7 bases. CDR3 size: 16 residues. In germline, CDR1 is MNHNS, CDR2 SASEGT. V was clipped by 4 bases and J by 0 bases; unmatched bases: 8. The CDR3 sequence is CASSGGTDYSNYGYTF. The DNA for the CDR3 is TGTGCCAGCAGTGGAGGGACAGACTATTCTAACTATGGCTACACCTTC.

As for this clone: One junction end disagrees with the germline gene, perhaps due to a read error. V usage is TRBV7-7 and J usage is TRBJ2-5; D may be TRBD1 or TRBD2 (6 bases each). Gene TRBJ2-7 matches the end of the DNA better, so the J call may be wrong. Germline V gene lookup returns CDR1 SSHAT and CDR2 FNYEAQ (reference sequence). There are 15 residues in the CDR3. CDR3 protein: CASSLGGLAGNEQYF. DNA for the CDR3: TGTGCTAGCAGCTTAGGGGGGCTAGCCGGTAACGAGCAGTACTTC.

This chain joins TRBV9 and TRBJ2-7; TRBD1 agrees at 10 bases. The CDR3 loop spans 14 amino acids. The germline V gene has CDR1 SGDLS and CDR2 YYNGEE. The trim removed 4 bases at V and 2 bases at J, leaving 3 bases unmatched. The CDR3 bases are TGTGCCAGCAGCTACGGGACAGGGGCCTACGAGCAGTACTTC. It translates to CASSYGTGAYEQYF.

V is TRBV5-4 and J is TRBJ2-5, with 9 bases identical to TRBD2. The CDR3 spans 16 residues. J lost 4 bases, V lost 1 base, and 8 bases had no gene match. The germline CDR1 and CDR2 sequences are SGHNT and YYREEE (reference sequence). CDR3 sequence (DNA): TGTGCCAGCAGCTTGTCGGCTAGCGGGATCGGAGAGACCCAGTACTTC. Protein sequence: CASSLSASGIGETQYF.

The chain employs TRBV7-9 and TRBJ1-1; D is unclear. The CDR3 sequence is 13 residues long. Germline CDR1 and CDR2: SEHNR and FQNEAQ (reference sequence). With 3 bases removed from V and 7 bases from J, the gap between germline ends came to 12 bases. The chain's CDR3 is CASSFLGVDEAFF. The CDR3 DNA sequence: TGTGCCAGCAGCTTCTTGGGAGTTGATGAAGCTTTCTTT.

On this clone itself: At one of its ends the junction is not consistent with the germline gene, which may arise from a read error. In nucleotides, the CDR3 is TGTTCCAGCAGCTACCTCCTGACAGGGTTAGTGGAAAAACTGTTTTTT. This encodes CSSSYLLTGLVEKLFF. The J gene is TRBJ1-4, the V gene TRBV7-9, with 7 bases matching TRBD1. Germline-derived CDR1 and CDR2 are SEHNR and FQNEAQ (reference sequence). The CDR3 has 16 amino acids.

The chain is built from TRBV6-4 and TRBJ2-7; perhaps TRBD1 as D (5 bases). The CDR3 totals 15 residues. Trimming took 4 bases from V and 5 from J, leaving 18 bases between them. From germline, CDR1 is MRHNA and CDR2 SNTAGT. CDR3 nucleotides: TGTGCCAGCAGTGTCTCACAGGCGACCTTGGACGAGCAGTACTTC. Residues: CASSVSQATLDEQYF.

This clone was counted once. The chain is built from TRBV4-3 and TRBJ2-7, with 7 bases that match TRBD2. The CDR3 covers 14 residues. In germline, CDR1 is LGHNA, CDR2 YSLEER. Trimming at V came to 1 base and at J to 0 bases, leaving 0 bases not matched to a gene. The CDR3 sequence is CASSQGGGSYEQYF. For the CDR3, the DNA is TGCGCCAGCAGCCAAGGCGGGGGCTCCTACGAGCAGTACTTC.

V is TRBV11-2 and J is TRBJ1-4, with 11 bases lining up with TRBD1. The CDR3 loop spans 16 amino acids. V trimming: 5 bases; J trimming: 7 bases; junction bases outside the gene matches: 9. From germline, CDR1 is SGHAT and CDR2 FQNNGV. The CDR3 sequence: CASSPLLDRGREKLFF. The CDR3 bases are TGTGCCAGCAGCCCACTCTTGGACAGGGGGCGTGAAAAACTGTTTTTT.

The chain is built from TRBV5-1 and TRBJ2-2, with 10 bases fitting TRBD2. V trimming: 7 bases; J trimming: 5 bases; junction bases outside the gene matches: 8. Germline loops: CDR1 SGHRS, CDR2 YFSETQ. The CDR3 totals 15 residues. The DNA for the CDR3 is TGCGCCAGCGCGATGGGACTAGCGAGTACCGGGGAGCTGTTTTTT. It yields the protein CASAMGLASTGELFF. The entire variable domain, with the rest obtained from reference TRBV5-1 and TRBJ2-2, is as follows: KAGVTQTPRYLIKTRGQQVTLSCSPISGHRSVSWYQQTPGQGLQFLFEYFSETQRNKGNFPGRFSGRQFSNSRSEMNVSTLELGDSALYLCASAMGLASTGELFFGEGSRLTVL.

DNA of the CDR3: TGTGCCAGCAGCTTTGCCGGGACAGGCCTCTACGAGCAGTACTTC. It encodes CASSFAGTGLYEQYF. The gene calls are TRBV7-6 and TRBJ2-7; 8 nucleotides line up with TRBD1. Germline V gene sequence: CDR1 SGHVS, CDR2 FNYEAQ. This CDR3 region has 15 residues. J lost 3 bases, V lost 3 bases, and 7 bases had no gene match.

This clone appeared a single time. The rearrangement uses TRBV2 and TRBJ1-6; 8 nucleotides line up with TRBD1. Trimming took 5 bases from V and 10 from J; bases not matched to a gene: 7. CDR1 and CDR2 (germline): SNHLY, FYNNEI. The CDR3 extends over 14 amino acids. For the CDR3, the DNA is TGTGCCAGCAGTACCGGACAGGGACGGTCACCCCTCCACTTT. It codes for CASSTGQGRSPLHF.

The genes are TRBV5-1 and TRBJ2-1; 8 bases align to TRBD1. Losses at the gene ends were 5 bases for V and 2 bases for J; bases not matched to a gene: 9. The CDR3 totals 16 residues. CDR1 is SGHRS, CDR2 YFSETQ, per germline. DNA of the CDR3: TGCGCCAGCAGAAATACCAGACAGGGGACCTACAATGAGCAGTTCTTC. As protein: CASRNTRQGTYNEQFF.

The CDR3 DNA reads TGTGCCAGCAACGCCAGGGGGTACGAGCAGTACTTC. Its translation is CASNARGYEQYF. The V call is TRBV28, the J call TRBJ2-7; 7 bases map to TRBD1. Germline CDR1 and CDR2: MDHEN and SYDVKM. The J segment lost 4 bases and the V segment lost 7 bases, leaving 4 bases of the junction unmatched. The CDR3 contains 12 residues.